The source of this T cell receptor (beta chain) is a study of T-cell reconstitution after alpha-beta-depleted transplantation in children. The study's findings and limits: There were some patients whose high TCRbeta diversity at day 60 came from surviving recipient T cells and thymic progenitors.

Preparation of the TCRbeta library was carried out with unique molecular identifiers. TCRdb re-derived calls from the PCR reads in MiXCR, one entry per CDR3 protein. The table lists approximately 170,000 distinct CDR3 sequences, around 10% of them singletons, with about 13% in the top ten. This clonotype was counted many times. Its antigen is as yet unknown. Sequenced here: PBMCs, sampled before TCRalphabeta/CD19-depleted stem cell transplant. This clonotype was sampled from a boy between 2 and 10 years old with acute myeloid leukemia, due to receive a stem cell transplant.

CDR3 loop: CASSPQGTTQYF. The CDR3, as DNA: TGTGCCAGCAGCCCCCAAGGGACGACCCAGTACTTC. The J gene is TRBJ2-5, the V gene TRBV7-2; D is tentatively TRBD1 or TRBD2 (5 bases each). There are 12 residues in the CDR3. The V end was cut by 5 bases, the J end by 7 bases, with 11 bases between. Looked up from germline, CDR1 is SGHTA and CDR2 is FQGNSA.